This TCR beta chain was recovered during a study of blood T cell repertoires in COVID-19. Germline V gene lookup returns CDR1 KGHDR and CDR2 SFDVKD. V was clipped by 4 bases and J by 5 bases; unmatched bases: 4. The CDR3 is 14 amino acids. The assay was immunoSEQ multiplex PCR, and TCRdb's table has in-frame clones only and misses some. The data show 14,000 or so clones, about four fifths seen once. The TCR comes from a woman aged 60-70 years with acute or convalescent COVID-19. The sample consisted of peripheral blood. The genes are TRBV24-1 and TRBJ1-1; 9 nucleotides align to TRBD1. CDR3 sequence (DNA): TGTGCCACCAGTGACGGGACAGGGAGGACTGAAGCTTTCTTT. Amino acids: CATSDGTGRTEAFF.